This record looks at one TCR beta chain sequence and its context. In the naive CD8 group, cells lacked CD45RO and were positively selected for CCR7, so terminally differentiated effector memory CD45RA+ cells were left out. These data are taken from a study of shared clonotypes between healthy human individuals. TCRdb's table, derived via immunoSEQ multiplex PCR, lists solely in-frame clones and lacks some. The table has about 2 million clones, approximately 94% seen once. This CDR3 has 13 amino acids. Germline CDR1 GTSNPN, CDR2 SVGIG (reference sequence). The ends lost 3 bases at V and 4 bases at J; junction bases unmatched: 5.

The rearrangement joins TRBV30 to TRBJ1-1, with 7 bases fitting TRBD1. This receptor was taken from a man aged 18-30 years in good health. Source material: naive CD8+ T cells sorted from blood. CDR3 bases: TGTGCCTGGAGCGGGGGACAGTCCACTGAAGCTTTCTTT. Amino acids: CAWSGGQSTEAFF.